The 13 T cell receptor beta chains reported below all come from one sample, sequenced in a study of blood T cell repertoires in COVID-19. Assay used: immunoSEQ multiplex PCR; TCRdb lists only in-frame clones, some missing. The sample records hundreds of thousands of clones, 70% to 90% being singletons. Sequencing used peripheral blood. The receptors here all came from a woman aged 55-69 years with COVID-19, enrolled during active disease.

This clone was detected only once. CDR3: CASSIRGGAMRNEQFF. CDR3 DNA: TGTGCCAGCAGCATACGCGGGGGGGCCATGAGGAATGAGCAGTTCTTC. V and J are TRBV7-7 and TRBJ2-1; 9 bases agree with TRBD2. J gave up 7 bases and V 5 bases, and 12 bases lay outside the gene matches. The CDR3 runs to 16 residues. Germline lookup yields CDR1 SSHAT and CDR2 FNYEAQ (reference sequence).

This sequence joins TRBV7-2 and TRBJ2-7; D gene uncertain. Looked up from germline, CDR1 is SGHTA and CDR2 is FQGNSA. Trimming left V 2 bases short and J 7 bases short, with 6 bases between. The CDR3 runs 11 residues. This CDR3 reads CASSLMSEQYF. The CDR3 DNA reads TGTGCCAGCAGCTTAATGAGTGAGCAGTACTTC.

This clone came up once. For the CDR3, the DNA is TGTGCCAGCAGCTTTTTTTCGGGACAGGGGGCTAATACGCAGTATTTT. Translated, it gives CASSFFSGQGANTQYF. The chain is built from TRBV5-6 and TRBJ2-3, with 12 nucleotides matching TRBD1. The CDR3 contains 16 residues. Germline V gene sequence: CDR1 SGHDT, CDR2 YYEEEE. V shed 2 bases, J shed 7 bases, and the junction held 8 bases outside the gene matches.

The chain couples TRBV28 to TRBJ1-1; D might be TRBD1 (5 bases). This CDR3 is 11 amino acids long. Trimming took 7 bases from V and 5 from J, leaving 8 bases between them. Germline V lookup: CDR1 MDHEN, CDR2 SYDVKM. The chain's CDR3 is CASKQGTEAFF. CDR3 sequence (DNA): TGTGCCAGCAAGCAGGGTACTGAAGCTTTCTTT.

The chain carries TRBV5-4 and TRBJ1-1; D possibly corresponds to TRBD1 (5 bases). Germline lookup yields CDR1 SGHNT and CDR2 YYREEE (reference sequence). Trimming pared 0 bases from V and 1 base from J, leaving 10 bases between. CDR3 length equals 15 residues. The CDR3: CASSLGLGGNTEAFF. CDR3 bases: TGTGCCAGCAGCTTGGGTCTGGGGGGGAACACTGAAGCTTTCTTT.

V and J are TRBV7-2 and TRBJ2-1; possible D gene TRBD2, 5 bases. Germline assignment: CDR1 SGHTA and CDR2 FQGNSA. CDR3 length: 14 residues. Trimming left V 1 base short and J 8 bases short, with 12 bases between. For the CDR3, the DNA is TGTGCCAGCAGCTTAGTAGTCCGGGATTATGAGCAGTTCTTC. This gives the protein CASSLVVRDYEQFF.

The chain carries TRBV10-1 and TRBJ2-1, with D possibly being TRBD2 (6 bases). CDR3 size: 14 residues. The V gene's germline CDR1 is WNHNN and CDR2 SYGVQD (reference sequence). V was shortened by 10 bases and J by 7 bases, with 20 bases between the two germline ends. The CDR3 region has the DNA TGCGCCACCTCGTTTGGGGGTCGGGGGAATGAGCAGTTCTTC. Residues: CATSFGGRGNEQFF.

This clone was seen only once. CDR3 sequence reads: CASSMNVGEGEQYF. The CDR3 nucleotides are TGTGCCAGTAGTATGAACGTGGGAGAGGGCGAGCAGTACTTC. This sequence joins TRBV19 and TRBJ2-7, with TRBD2 as a possible D gene (5 bases). This CDR3 has 14 amino acids. Germline CDR1 is LNHDA and CDR2 is SQIVND (reference sequence). Trimming stripped 3 bases from V and 6 bases from J, with 15 bases between.

The gene calls are TRBV6-5 and TRBJ1-2; D is uncertain. The V gene's germline CDR1 is MNHEY and CDR2 SVGAGI. The CDR3 loop spans 14 amino acids. Trimming removed 8 bases from V and 3 bases from J, with 16 bases in between. For the CDR3, the DNA is TGTGCCAGCCATAAACGGGGTCGGGACTATGGCTACACCTTC. Encoded protein: CASHKRGRDYGYTF.

The chain is built from TRBV14 and TRBJ2-3, with a tentative D call TRBD1 (6 bases). The germline CDR1 and CDR2 sequences are SGHDN and FVKESK. V lost 6 bases, J lost 2 bases, and 12 bases lay in between. This CDR3 is built from 14 residues. The CDR3 DNA is TGTGCCAGCAGGGGGGCTTACCCCACAGATACGCAGTATTTT. This gives the protein CASRGAYPTDTQYF. The complete variable domain, with remaining parts taken from reference TRBV14 and TRBJ2-3, reads EAGVTQFPSHSVIEKGQTVTLRCDPISGHDNLYWYRRVMGKEIKFLLHFVKESKQDESGMPNNRFLAERTGGTYSTLKVQPAELEDSGVYFCASRGAYPTDTQYFGPGTRLTVL.

Only a few counts were recorded for this clone. CDR3 sequence reads: CASSAGGPEAFF. CDR3 DNA: TGTGCCAGCAGCGCGGGAGGTCCTGAAGCTTTCTTT. This chain links TRBV9 with TRBJ1-1; D is undetermined. Between the trimmed V and J ends, which lost 3 bases and 6 bases, there was a span of 9 bases. Germline V gives CDR1 SGDLS, CDR2 YYNGEE. This CDR3 comprises 12 residues.

The chain carries TRBV29-1 and TRBJ1-1, with unresolved D. V was clipped by 7 bases and J by 1 base, with 16 bases between them. The CDR3 spans 14 residues. Germline V gene lookup returns CDR1 SQVTM and CDR2 ANQGSEA. The CDR3 nucleotides are TGCAGCGCAGAAGGGAGTCAGTGGAACACTGAAGCTTTCTTT. Amino acid sequence: CSAEGSQWNTEAFF.

The rearrangement links TRBV5-1 to TRBJ2-1, with 7 positions matching TRBD2. This CDR3 is built from 14 residues. The germline V gene encodes CDR1 SGHRS and CDR2 YFSETQ. J lost 7 bases, V lost 2 bases, and 6 bases had no gene match. CDR3 DNA sequence: TGCGCCAGCAGCTTAAGGGAGGGGCGGAATGAGCAGTTCTTC. As protein: CASSLREGRNEQFF.